Listed below are T cell receptor beta chains from one sample, sequenced in a study of cytomegalovirus exposure and HLA in healthy donors. TCRdb's table, derived via immunoSEQ multiplex PCR, lists solely in-frame clones and lacks some. The data contain tens of thousands of clones, around 96% of them singletons. The source material was PBMCs. The receptors shown here come from a man aged 18 to 35 in good health and CMV-seronegative. The CDR3 runs from the conserved cysteine through the conserved F or W. The D gene is left open where the match is weak. Not all rows give a size; the values are once, few, many and, for expanded clones, a class.

d_call	v_call	clone_size	j_call	cdr3_nt	cdr3_aa
NA	TRBV7-9	NA	TRBJ1-2	TGTGCCAGCAGCTTTTGGGGGGGGGAGGTTGGACCTAACTATGGCTACACCTTC	CASSFWGGEVGPNYGYTF
NA	TRBV20-1	NA	TRBJ1-3	TGCAGTGGGGCTTCTGGAAACACCATATATTTT	CSGASGNTIYF
TRBD1	TRBV18	NA	TRBJ1-3	TGTGCCAGCTCACGAGATGAAGGACAGGGGAGCGGCACCATATATTTT	CASSRDEGQGSGTIYF
TRBD2	TRBV5-1	once	TRBJ2-3	TGCGCCAGCAGCTTGGATGGTAGCGGGAGTGACACGCAGTATTTT	CASSLDGSGSDTQYF
NA	TRBV12-5	NA	TRBJ1-1	TGTGCTAGTGGTTTGAGGGAGTCGGCTTTCTTT	CASGLRESAFF
TRBD2	TRBV7-9	NA	TRBJ2-5	TGTGCCAGCAGCCGATCCACTAGTCGGGGAGGGGAGACCCAGTACTTC	CASSRSTSRGGETQYF
NA	TRBV4-3	NA	TRBJ1-2	TGCGCCAGCAGCCAACAGAACCACCTGATAGGGGGTTTCTATGGCTACACCTTC	CASSQQNHLIGGFYGYTF
NA	TRBV11-2	NA	TRBJ2-7	TGTGCCAGCAGCTCCTTTGGGGGCCCCGGGTACGAGCAGTACTTC	CASSSFGGPGYEQYF
TRBD2	TRBV7-3	NA	TRBJ2-7	TGTGCCAGCCTTGGGAGACTAGCGGGACCTCACTACGAGCAGTACTTC	CASLGRLAGPHYEQYF
NA	TRBV7-6	NA	TRBJ2-3	TGTGCCAGCAGCTTAGTCGGAGTATCTAGCACAGATACGCAGTATTTT	CASSLVGVSSTDTQYF
NA	TRBV30	NA	TRBJ2-3	TGTGCCGGGACGACGACTACTACCGACGGGACAGATACGCAGTATTTT	CAGTTTTTDGTDTQYF
TRBD1	TRBV28	NA	TRBJ2-7	TGTGCCAGCAGTTTAGGTTTGGACAGGGGCTACGAGCAGTACTTC	CASSLGLDRGYEQYF
NA	TRBV6-6	NA	TRBJ2-4	TGTGCCAGCAGTACGATCCGCGGCATTCAGTACTTC	CASSTIRGIQYF
NA	TRBV6-1	once	TRBJ1-1	TGTGCCAGCAGGCAGGGGCTGAACACTGAAGCTTTCTTT	CASRQGLNTEAFF
TRBD1	TRBV7-3	NA	TRBJ2-1	TGTGCCAGCAGCTTAATTCCGCAGGGGGCTGTCGATGAGCAGTTCTTC	CASSLIPQGAVDEQFF
NA	TRBV19	NA	TRBJ1-1	TGTGCCAGTAGTAGGAACCGGGTTACGAGGGACACTGAAGCTTTCTTT	CASSRNRVTRDTEAFF
TRBD2	TRBV19	NA	TRBJ2-3	TGTGCCAGTATGTTAGAGGGCACGGGAGGTTCGAATACGCAGTATTTT	CASMLEGTGGSNTQYF
NA	TRBV11-3	NA	TRBJ2-1	TGTGCCAGCAGCTTAAGAGGGTTGGGCCACAATGAGCAGTTCTTC	CASSLRGLGHNEQFF
NA	TRBV19	NA	TRBJ2-5	TGTGCCAGTAGTAGTTGGGCAGGGGACGGCCAAGAGACCCAGTACTTC	CASSSWAGDGQETQYF
NA	TRBV19	once	TRBJ1-1	TGTGCCAGTAGTAAACAGGGTCGGATGAACACTGAAGCTTTCTTT	CASSKQGRMNTEAFF
TRBD1	TRBV28	NA	TRBJ2-3	TGTGCCAGCAGTCCAGACAGGGTCGAGGATACGCAGTATTTT	CASSPDRVEDTQYF
TRBD2	TRBV10-2	NA	TRBJ2-3	TGCGCCAGCAGTGAACCGGGGGGATACACAGATACGCAGTATTTT	CASSEPGGYTDTQYF
TRBD1	TRBV5-4	NA	TRBJ2-5	TGTGCCAGCAGCAGGACAGGGCTTGAGGAGACCCAGTACTTC	CASSRTGLEETQYF
NA	TRBV28	NA	TRBJ2-5	TGTGCCAGCAGTTTAACCGAGAACCAGTACTTC	CASSLTENQYF
NA	TRBV10-3	NA	TRBJ1-1	TGTGCCATCAGTGAGACAGGGCCGAACACTGAAGCTTTCTTT	CAISETGPNTEAFF
TRBD1	TRBV19	NA	TRBJ1-5	TGTGCCACCGGACAGGCCCTGACGGCCCAGCATTTT	CATGQALTAQHF
NA	TRBV30	NA	TRBJ1-2	TGTGCCTGGAGTGTGTCAGGAGGCTCAACCGGCTACACCTTC	CAWSVSGGSTGYTF
TRBD1	TRBV27	NA	TRBJ1-1	TGTGCCAGCAGCAAGGACAGGAGGAACACTGAAGCTTTCTTT	CASSKDRRNTEAFF
NA	TRBV7-7	NA	TRBJ2-2	TGTGCTAGCACCTCGCAACAGGGAACGAACACCGGGGAGCTGTTTTTT	CASTSQQGTNTGELFF
NA	TRBV4-1	NA	TRBJ1-4	TGCGCCAGCAGCCAAGGTAGTGAAAAACTGTTTTTT	CASSQGSEKLFF
NA	TRBV6-1	once	TRBJ2-2	TGTGCCAGCAGTCCAGGGGATGCGAACACCGGGGAGCTGTTTTTT	CASSPGDANTGELFF
TRBD2	TRBV19	few	TRBJ2-5	TGTGCCAGTAGTATAGGGGCGCGGGAGATCGGGGAGACCCAGTACTTC	CASSIGAREIGETQYF
TRBD2	TRBV4-1	NA	TRBJ2-5	TGCGCCAGCAGCCAAGATCCGCGACTAGCGGGAGCGGGGGAGACCCAGTACTTC	CASSQDPRLAGAGETQYF
TRBD1	TRBV9	NA	TRBJ2-3	TGTGCCAGCAGCGTGTCTCTATCAGGGACAGGGCCGGTAGATACGCAGTATTTT	CASSVSLSGTGPVDTQYF
TRBD1	TRBV5-5	once	TRBJ2-1	TGTGCCAGCAGCTTGGGCACAGGGGGATCCTACAATGAGCAGTTCTTC	CASSLGTGGSYNEQFF
TRBD1	TRBV6-1	NA	TRBJ1-5	TGTGCCAGCAGCGGGACAGGGTGGTTACAGCCCCAGCATTTT	CASSGTGWLQPQHF
NA	TRBV29-1	NA	TRBJ1-1	TGCAGCGCCCTGTCCCAGGGAAAGGACACTGAAGCTTTCTTT	CSALSQGKDTEAFF
NA	TRBV15	NA	TRBJ1-1	TGTGCCACCAGCAGAGATCGTTGGGAGGGGCCGGACACTGAAGCTTTCTTT	CATSRDRWEGPDTEAFF
NA	TRBV2	NA	TRBJ2-4	TGTGCCAGCAGTGAAAGCAGACCGAGCGGGTGGGTGGGTAGCATTCAGTACTTC	CASSESRPSGWVGSIQYF
TRBD1	TRBV11-2	NA	TRBJ1-2	TGTGCCAGCAGCCAAGAGGGGACAGGGCGTCGGGGAAACTATGGCTACACCTTC	CASSQEGTGRRGNYGYTF
NA	TRBV27	NA	TRBJ1-1	TGTGCCAGCAGTTTATCTAGCCAGGGAAGGACTGAAGCTTTCTTT	CASSLSSQGRTEAFF
NA	TRBV5-4	NA	TRBJ1-1	TGTGCCAGCAGCTTCATTGGAGGCACTGAAGCTTTCTTT	CASSFIGGTEAFF
NA	TRBV18	NA	TRBJ2-1	TGTGCCAGCTCACAAGTCGATAAGGCGGGTGAGCAGTTCTTC	CASSQVDKAGEQFF
TRBD1	TRBV2	NA	TRBJ1-5	TGTGCCAGCGGACAGGGCGGTAGTCAGCCCCAGCATTTT	CASGQGGSQPQHF
TRBD1	TRBV19	NA	TRBJ2-7	TGTGCCAGTAGTCGGCAGGGGGACTACGAGCAGTACTTC	CASSRQGDYEQYF
TRBD2	TRBV29-1	NA	TRBJ2-1	TGCAGCGTTGAAGCAGGGCGGGGGGCCAGTGAGCAGTTCTTC	CSVEAGRGASEQFF
TRBD2	TRBV4-1	NA	TRBJ2-5	TGCGCCAGCAGCCATAACCCCGGGACTAGCGAAAAAGAGACCCAGTACTTC	CASSHNPGTSEKETQYF
TRBD2	TRBV2	NA	TRBJ2-1	TGTGCCAGCAGTTCACCGGGACTAGCGGGAGTCTATGAGCAGTTCTTC	CASSSPGLAGVYEQFF